One and the same sample provided the 24 T cell receptor beta chains below, sequenced in a study of shared clonotypes between healthy human individuals. This table comes from immunoSEQ multiplex PCR, and its TCRdb copy is limited to in-frame clones, with some not included. This table has about 2.3 million clones, 85% to 95% appearing once. The sample was naive CD4+ T cells from PBMCs. Subset: CD45RA+ positively selected. The receptors here all came from a man aged 18 to 35 in good health. Some clones in this sample may be carry-over from other donors' samples.

V gene TRBV11-2 combines with J gene TRBJ1-1, with D possibly matching TRBD1 (5 bases). Germline CDR1 and CDR2: SGHAT and FQNNGV. Deletions cut 7 bases from V and 0 bases from J, with 15 bases between. CDR3 length: 15 amino acids. The CDR3 DNA reads TGTGCCAGCACCCGGGGTCGGGGGGTGAACACTGAAGCTTTCTTT. The encoded protein is CASTRGRGVNTEAFF.

V usage is TRBV4-1 and J usage is TRBJ2-7; possible D gene TRBD1, 5 bases. Germline V gene sequence: CDR1 MGHRA, CDR2 YSYEKL. V shed 4 bases and J shed 1 base, with 14 bases lying between them. CDR3 length equals 15 residues. CDR3 loop: CASSPAETESYEQYF. CDR3 coding DNA: TGCGCCAGCAGCCCCGCCGAGACAGAGTCCTACGAGCAGTACTTC.

The chain couples TRBV9 to TRBJ2-7; 16 nucleotides align to TRBD2. The CDR3 loop spans 17 amino acids. The trim removed 4 bases at V and 5 bases at J, leaving 9 bases unmatched. CDR1 and CDR2 from the germline V gene are SGDLS and YYNGEE. Here the CDR3 reads CASSKGTSGRAPHEQYF. The CDR3 DNA reads TGTGCCAGCAGCAAGGGGACTAGCGGGAGGGCCCCCCACGAGCAGTACTTC.

The chain recombines TRBV6-5 with TRBJ1-1; no definite D call. The germline CDR1 and CDR2 sequences are MNHEY and SVGAGI. V lost 4 bases, J lost 5 bases, and 14 bases lay in between. The CDR3 has 14 residues. The CDR3 here is CASSSQLRMTEAFF. The DNA for the CDR3 is TGTGCCAGCAGTTCCCAGCTTCGAATGACTGAAGCTTTCTTT.

The chain joins TRBV4-1 to TRBJ2-1; TRBD1 might be the D (6 bases). The CDR3 runs to 16 residues. V lost 4 bases and J lost 10, with 23 bases in between. CDR1 MGHRA and CDR2 YSYEKL come from the germline V gene. The chain's CDR3 is CASSLERDISYAEQFF. In nucleotides, the CDR3 is TGCGCCAGCAGCCTTGAGAGGGACATAAGTTATGCGGAGCAGTTCTTC.

This sequence joins TRBV4-1 and TRBJ2-6; TRBD1 agrees at 10 bases. Germline V gene sequence: CDR1 MGHRA, CDR2 YSYEKL. V trimming: 4 bases; J trimming: 6 bases; junction bases outside the gene matches: 6. The CDR3 contains 16 residues. The DNA for the CDR3 is TGCGCCAGCAGCCCGGGACAGGGGCTGGCGGCCAACGTCCTGACTTTC. Its protein is CASSPGQGLAANVLTF.

V is TRBV4-1 and J is TRBJ2-5; the D gene is possibly TRBD2 (6 bases). The germline gives CDR1 MGHRA, CDR2 YSYEKL. V was pared by 4 bases and J by 5 bases, with 26 bases between. This CDR3 contains 18 residues. CDR3 protein: CASSRRPRGREMRETQYF. CDR3 sequence (DNA): TGCGCCAGCAGCCGCCGACCCCGGGGACGGGAGATGCGGGAGACCCAGTACTTC.

The chain is built from TRBV7-3 and TRBJ2-1, with 13 bases lining up with TRBD2. After removal of 4 bases from V and 7 bases from J, the junction contained 13 bases not matched to a gene. This CDR3 comprises 18 residues. Germline CDR1 SGHTA, CDR2 FQGTGA. The CDR3: CASSSLPRTSGRVNEQFF. DNA of the CDR3: TGTGCCAGCAGCTCGCTCCCTAGGACTAGCGGGAGAGTGAATGAGCAGTTCTTC.

J is TRBJ2-7 and V is TRBV28; the match to TRBD2 covers 10 bases. Germline lookup yields CDR1 MDHEN and CDR2 SYDVKM. The CDR3 runs 14 residues. J lost 3 bases, V lost 2 bases, and 1 base had no gene match. Written as DNA, the CDR3 is TGTGCCAGCAGTTTACTAGCGGGAGACTACGAGCAGTACTTC. Amino acid sequence: CASSLLAGDYEQYF.

The chain joins TRBV6-5 to TRBJ1-4; tentative D call: TRBD1 (6 bases). The germline gives CDR1 MNHEY, CDR2 SVGAGI. CDR3 size: 14 residues. V gave up 6 bases and J gave up 4 bases, with 12 bases separating them. As DNA, the CDR3 is TGTGCCAGCAGAACCAGGGGATTTAATGAAAAACTGTTTTTT. Amino acids: CASRTRGFNEKLFF.

CDR3 in DNA: TGCGCCAGCAGCTTGAGTCAGGGAACTAATGAAAAACTGTTTTTT. Encoded protein: CASSLSQGTNEKLFF. This sequence joins TRBV5-1 and TRBJ1-4, with D possibly being TRBD1 (5 bases). This CDR3 has 15 residues. Germline V gene sequence: CDR1 SGHRS, CDR2 YFSETQ. V lost 1 base to trimming and J lost 1 base, with 8 bases between them.

This clone was recorded once. The V call is TRBV4-2, the J call TRBJ1-1; 8 bases agree with TRBD1. CDR3 length equals 15 residues. Germline-derived CDR1 and CDR2 are LGHNA and YNFKEQ. Trimming removed 3 bases from V and 7 bases from J; junction bases left unmatched: 10. The CDR3 sequence is CASSQGGTGGVEAFF. Here the CDR3 DNA reads TGTGCCAGCAGCCAGGGCGGGACAGGTGGGGTTGAAGCTTTCTTT.

This chain uses TRBV7-9 with TRBJ1-5, with D maybe TRBD1 (5 bases). Trimming left V 1 base short and J 6 bases short, with 10 bases between. The CDR3 has 14 residues. CDR1 and CDR2 from the germline V gene are SEHNR and FQNEAQ (reference sequence). The CDR3 sequence: CASSLGGVRQPQHF. The CDR3 bases are TGTGCCAGCAGCTTAGGGGGGGTACGTCAGCCCCAGCATTTT.

CDR3 DNA: TGTGCCAGCAGTTTAGGACCGGGATCTAATGAAAAACTGTTTTTT. Protein: CASSLGPGSNEKLFF. This chain uses TRBV27 with TRBJ1-4; D is undetermined. The germline V gene has CDR1 MNHEY and CDR2 SMNVEV (reference sequence). The V gene lost 2 bases and the J gene lost 3 bases, with 10 bases spanning the gap. This CDR3 comprises 15 residues. Full variable domain (outside the CDR3, taken from reference TRBV27 and TRBJ1-4): EAQVTQNPRYLITVTGKKLTVTCSQNMNHEYMSWYRQDPGLGLRQIYYSMNVEVTDKGDVPEGYKVSRKEKRNFPLILESPSPNQTSLYFCASSLGPGSNEKLFFGSGTQLSVL.

V gene TRBV7-8 combines with J gene TRBJ2-7; 14 bases agree with TRBD2. This CDR3 comprises 17 residues. V gave up 3 bases and J gave up 0 bases; unmatched junction bases: 4. The germline gives CDR1 SGHVS, CDR2 FQNEAQ. The CDR3 DNA sequence: TGTGCCAGCAGCTTTCGACTAGCGGGAGGGTCCTCCTACGAGCAGTACTTC. It yields the protein CASSFRLAGGSSYEQYF.

The chain recombines TRBV19 with TRBJ2-1; TRBD2 aligns across 10 bases. Germline V gives CDR1 LNHDA, CDR2 SQIVND (reference sequence). The CDR3 contains 14 residues. Losses at the gene ends were 7 bases for V and 7 bases for J; bases not matched to a gene: 7. CDR3 protein: CASMSLAGVNEQFF. In DNA, the CDR3 is TGTGCCAGTATGTCGCTAGCGGGAGTAAATGAGCAGTTCTTC.

This clone turned up a few times. Other DNA sequences from this sample encode an identical CDR3 as well. The chain links TRBV18 to TRBJ2-7; no reliable D call. The CDR3 is made up of 13 amino acids. V was trimmed by 0 bases and J by 1 base, leaving 4 bases between them. The V gene's germline CDR1 is KGHSH and CDR2 LQKENI. In DNA form, the CDR3 reads TGTGCCAGCTCACCACCGGGGTCCTACGAGCAGTACTTC. It codes for CASSPPGSYEQYF.

For the CDR3, the DNA is TGTGCCTGGAGATCAGGACTAGCGGGTACCGGGGAGCTGTTTTTT. It yields the protein CAWRSGLAGTGELFF. The V and J genes are TRBV30 and TRBJ2-2, with TRBD2 matching 11 bases. V shed 3 bases, J shed 5 bases, and the junction held 5 bases outside the gene matches. The CDR3 spans 15 residues. The V gene's germline CDR1 is GTSNPN and CDR2 SVGIG (reference sequence).

This chain uses TRBV18 with TRBJ2-3; D remains unclear. This CDR3 spans 14 amino acids. Germline CDR1 reads KGHSH; CDR2 reads LQKENI. V lost 2 bases and J 1 base, leaving 7 bases between the germline ends. DNA of the CDR3: TGTGCCAGCTCACCAGTCCTGGGCACAGATACGCAGTATTTT. This encodes CASSPVLGTDTQYF. The variable domain in full, with the rest retrieved from reference TRBV18 and TRBJ2-3, is NAGVMQNPRHLVRRRGQEARLRCSPMKGHSHVYWYRQLPEEGLKFMVYLQKENIIDESGMPKERFSAEFPKEGPSILRIQQVVRGDSAAYFCASSPVLGTDTQYFGPGTRLTVL.

The chain recombines TRBV5-1 with TRBJ2-7, with 9 bases identical to TRBD1. V shed 0 bases, J shed 2 bases, and the junction held 6 bases outside the gene matches. This CDR3 has 16 amino acids. Germline V gives CDR1 SGHRS, CDR2 YFSETQ. The CDR3 nucleotides read TGCGCCAGCAGCTTGGGTGGGACAGGGCAAACCTACGAGCAGTACTTC. It codes for CASSLGGTGQTYEQYF.

This clone appeared once. The rearrangement uses TRBV15 and TRBJ1-3; no clear D gene. V was shortened by 1 base and J by 4 bases, with 11 bases between the two germline ends. The CDR3 extends over 15 amino acids. Germline assignment: CDR1 LNHNV and CDR2 YYDKDF (reference sequence). CDR3 bases: TGTGCCACCAGCAGAGGCTTGGGGATAGGAAACACCATATATTTT. Encoded protein: CATSRGLGIGNTIYF.

The genes are TRBV2 and TRBJ2-1, with TRBD2 matching 13 bases. The V gene end was trimmed by 6 bases and the J gene end by 8 bases; junction bases not matched to a gene: 7. Germline V gene lookup returns CDR1 SNHLY and CDR2 FYNNEI. CDR3 length: 15 residues. CDR3 DNA: TGTGCCAGCAGGGTCGGGACTAGCGGGAACGATGAGCAGTTCTTC. Translated, it gives CASRVGTSGNDEQFF.

This clone was picked up a small number of times. The chain couples TRBV2 to TRBJ2-1, with 8 nucleotides matching TRBD2. The germline V gene has CDR1 SNHLY and CDR2 FYNNEI. There are 15 residues in the CDR3. J lost 8 bases, V lost 4 bases, and 10 bases had no gene match. The CDR3 DNA follows: TGTGCCAGCAGTGGTGGACTAGCTCTCGGAGATGAGCAGTTCTTC. The encoded protein is CASSGGLALGDEQFF.

The CDR3 sequence: CASSPRTGSAYEQYF. CDR3 DNA sequence: TGTGCCAGCAGCCCCCGGACAGGGTCGGCCTACGAGCAGTACTTC. V and J are TRBV25-1 and TRBJ2-7, with 8 bases identical to TRBD1. Per germline, CDR1 MGHDK and CDR2 SYGVNS. This CDR3 spans 15 amino acids. The trim removed 6 bases at V and 2 bases at J, leaving 9 bases unmatched.